Presented here are 32 T cell receptor beta chains from one specimen sequenced in a study of T cells in Graves' hyperthyroidism and ophthalmopathy. It was RNA transcripts that yielded the amplified TCR beta CDR3 regions. RT-PCR in the first round (using the HTBI primer set) targeted the TCR CDR3. A single record per CDR3 protein comes from TCRdb applying MiXCR to the multiplex PCR reads. The sample comprises 500,000 to 600,000 distinct CDR3 sequences, around 45% of which are singletons, and approximately 7.5% rests with the top ten. Sequenced: peripheral blood or thyroid tissue (not recorded which). The receptors stem from a woman aged 18-29 years with Graves' hyperthyroidism.

The chain recombines TRBV15 with TRBJ2-7; 7 bases match TRBD2. The CDR3 runs to 14 residues. Per the germline V gene, CDR1 is LNHNV and CDR2 is YYDKDF (reference sequence). V lost 3 bases, J lost 4 bases, and 6 bases stayed unmatched. The CDR3 DNA sequence: TGTGCCACCAGCAGCGGGGGGTTTTCTTACGAGCAGTACTTC. It specifies CATSSGGFSYEQYF. Full variable domain (outside the CDR3, taken from reference TRBV15 and TRBJ2-7): DAMVIQNPRYQVTQFGKPVTLSCSQTLNHNVMYWYQQKSSQAPKLLFHYYDKDFNNEADTPDNFQSRRPNTSFCFLDIRSPGLGDTAMYLCATSSGGFSYEQYFGPGTRLTVT.

V gene TRBV7-2 combines with J gene TRBJ2-2; 7 bases are shared with TRBD2. V shed 5 bases, J shed 8 bases, and the junction held 5 bases outside the gene matches. The CDR3 length is 13 residues. The germline V gene has CDR1 SGHTA and CDR2 FQGNSA. This CDR3 is CASSPGRRGELFF. DNA of the CDR3: TGTGCCAGCAGCCCCGGGAGGCGTGGGGAGCTGTTTTTT.

The rearrangement uses TRBV10-3 and TRBJ1-5; D may be TRBD1 (6 bases). This CDR3 contains 15 residues. V lost 3 bases and J lost 2, with 11 bases in between. Germline values: CDR1 ENHRY, CDR2 SYGVKD. This CDR3 is CAISDPGAGNQPQHF. The CDR3 DNA sequence: TGTGCCATCAGTGACCCAGGGGCGGGCAATCAGCCCCAGCATTTT.

The genes are TRBV20-1 and TRBJ1-1; tentatively, D is TRBD1 (5 bases). Trimming shortened V by 6 bases and J by 11 bases, and 10 bases separated the two germline ends. The CDR3 has 9 amino acids. Per germline, CDR1 DFQATT and CDR2 SNEGSKA (reference sequence). Here the CDR3 reads CSAREGAFF. The DNA of the CDR3 is TGCAGTGCGAGGGAGGGGGCTTTCTTT.

The genes are TRBV19 and TRBJ1-4; the match to TRBD1 covers 9 bases. Germline V gene lookup returns CDR1 LNHDA and CDR2 SQIVND (reference sequence). V was clipped by 5 bases and J by 6 bases; unmatched bases: 4. This CDR3 has 14 residues. The CDR3 sequence: CASSEQGADEKLFF. DNA of the CDR3: TGTGCCAGTAGTGAACAGGGGGCGGATGAAAAACTGTTTTTT.

A word on this clonotype: The CDR3 carries no conserved terminal phenylalanine or tryptophan, so it likely arises from a read error. The chain combines TRBV7-1 with TRBJ2-2; 12 nucleotides agree with TRBD2. TRBV7-1 is classed as an ORF, of uncertain function. The J segment lost 4 bases and the V segment lost 7 bases, leaving 10 bases of the junction unmatched. The CDR3 covers 17 residues. Here the CDR3 reads CASTSKTSGSVTGELFS. The DNA for the CDR3 is TGTGCCAGCACCTCCAAGACTAGCGGGAGCGTCACCGGGGAGCTGTTTTCT.

J is TRBJ1-3 and V is TRBV10-3; D is unresolved. Germline CDR1 is ENHRY and CDR2 is SYGVKD. V gave up 1 base and J gave up 2 bases, with 12 bases separating them. The CDR3 covers 16 residues. The CDR3: CAISELGTYTGNTIYF. The CDR3 nucleotides are TGTGCCATCAGTGAGTTGGGTACATACACTGGAAACACCATATATTTT.

In its sample, this clonotype was seen many times. The J gene is TRBJ2-5, the V gene TRBV7-2, with D possibly being TRBD1 (5 bases). Germline V gives CDR1 SGHTA, CDR2 FQGNSA. The CDR3 spans 15 residues. V was shortened by 1 base and J by 3 bases, with 12 bases between the two germline ends. Here the CDR3 DNA reads TGTGCCAGCAGCTTAGTTTCAGGGATCAAAGAGACCCAGTACTTC. Translated, it gives CASSLVSGIKETQYF.

CDR3 region: CSVVVPGQGYEQYF. CDR3 nucleotides: TGCAGCGTTGTGGTGCCGGGACAGGGCTACGAGCAGTACTTC. This chain joins TRBV29-1 and TRBJ2-7; 9 bases agree with TRBD1. This CDR3 comprises 14 residues. Trimming cost V 4 bases and J 3 bases; bases outside gene matches: 7. Germline CDR1 reads SQVTM; CDR2 reads ANQGSEA.

The gene calls are TRBV7-9 and TRBJ1-4, with 11 bases that match TRBD1. This CDR3 has 19 amino acids. J lost 8 bases, V lost 6 bases, and 20 bases had no gene match. Germline-derived CDR1 and CDR2 are SEHNR and FQNEAQ (reference sequence). The CDR3 loop reads CASSAFWTGGIIGYEKLFF. In nucleotides, the CDR3 is TGTGCCAGCAGTGCCTTCTGGACAGGGGGCATCATAGGGTACGAAAAACTGTTTTTT. Based on the CDR3 plus reference TRBV7-9 and TRBJ1-4, the full variable domain is DTGVSQNPRHKITKRGQNVTFRCDPISEHNRLYWYRQTLGQGPEFLTYFQNEAQLEKSRLLSDRFSAERPKGSFSTLEIQRTEQGDSAMYLCASSAFWTGGIIGYEKLFFGSGTQLSVL.

The chain couples TRBV7-3 to TRBJ2-7; 16 positions match TRBD2. CDR3 length: 18 residues. CDR1 and CDR2 from the germline V gene are SGHTA and FQGTGA. J was trimmed by 4 bases and V by 5 bases; bases with no gene match: 11. The CDR3 coding sequence is TGTGCCAGCAGCGAAAAGGGACTAGCGGGAGGGCCGGGTTACGAGCAGTACTTC. It encodes CASSEKGLAGGPGYEQYF. Full variable domain (missing parts from reference TRBV7-3 and TRBJ2-7): GAGVSQTPSNKVTEKGKYVELRCDPISGHTALYWYRQSLGQGPEFLIYFQGTGAADDSGLPNDRFFAVRPEGSVSTLKIQRTERGDSAVYLCASSEKGLAGGPGYEQYFGPGTRLTVT.

The table lists this clonotype with many counts. This chain joins TRBV5-1 and TRBJ1-1; possibly TRBD1 for D (5 bases). Trimming stripped 1 base from V and 4 bases from J, with 14 bases between. The CDR3 extends over 15 amino acids. Germline loops: CDR1 SGHRS, CDR2 YFSETQ. This CDR3 reads CASSLIDMGGTEAFF. The DNA for the CDR3 is TGCGCCAGCAGCTTGATCGACATGGGGGGCACTGAAGCTTTCTTT.

The chain joins TRBV20-1 to TRBJ1-5, with 9 bases matching TRBD1. Germline CDR1 DFQATT, CDR2 SNEGSKA (reference sequence). The CDR3 totals 14 residues. V trimming: 6 bases; J trimming: 4 bases; junction bases outside the gene matches: 7. CDR3 sequence (DNA): TGCAGTGCAAGGACAGGGGACACAAATCAGCCCCAGCATTTT. Amino acid sequence: CSARTGDTNQPQHF.

This clonotype was counted many times. V is TRBV2 and J is TRBJ1-2; a possible D gene is TRBD1 (6 bases). CDR3 length: 15 residues. V lost 2 bases, J lost 6 bases, and 16 bases lay in between. CDR1 is SNHLY and CDR2 is FYNNEI in the germline V gene. CDR3 nucleotides: TGTGCCAGCAGTGAATGGACAGCCAATTCGGATGGCTACACCTTC. Translation: CASSEWTANSDGYTF.

Many counts were recorded for this clonotype. As DNA, the CDR3 is TGTGCCAGCAGCTCGCCGGGACAGTTCGAGCAGTACTTC. This translates into CASSSPGQFEQYF. V and J are TRBV11-2 and TRBJ2-7, with 7 bases matching TRBD1. V lost 4 bases to trimming and J lost 6 bases; unmatched junction nucleotides: 6. Per the germline V gene, CDR1 is SGHAT and CDR2 is FQNNGV. This CDR3 region has 13 residues.

On this clonotype: A read error may account for a junction end that differs from germline. J is TRBJ2-7 and V is TRBV10-2, with D possibly matching TRBD2 (5 bases). Germline CDR1 is WSHSY and CDR2 is SAAADI. The CDR3 is made up of 14 amino acids. This chain's CDR3 is CASSTGIKAYEQHF. The CDR3 DNA reads as TGCGCCAGCAGTACCGGGATAAAAGCCTACGAGCAGCACTTC.

The chain couples TRBV2 to TRBJ1-6, with a tentative D call TRBD1 (6 bases). The CDR3 runs 18 residues. Deletions cut 8 bases from V and 2 bases from J, with 22 bases between. Per the germline V gene, CDR1 is SNHLY and CDR2 is FYNNEI. The CDR3 nucleotides read TGTGCCAGCCCTGACCCTCAAACCACAGGGCCCTATAATTCACCCCTCCACTTT. Protein: CASPDPQTTGPYNSPLHF.

The chain has TRBV10-3 and TRBJ1-2, with 11 bases matching TRBD1. The CDR3 sequence is 12 residues long. V dropped 8 bases and J dropped 8; count of bases not matched to a gene: 4. Germline V gene data show CDR1 as ENHRY and CDR2 as SYGVKD. The chain's CDR3 is CAIADRGRGYTF. CDR3 in DNA: TGTGCCATCGCGGACAGGGGGCGCGGCTACACCTTC.

The chain couples TRBV29-1 to TRBJ2-7; possibly TRBD1 for D (5 bases). From germline, CDR1 is SQVTM and CDR2 ANQGSEA. The CDR3 runs to 12 residues. V gave up 7 bases and J gave up 0 bases, with 10 bases separating them. Here the CDR3 DNA reads TGCAGCGGCAGGACACTCTCCTACGAGCAGTACTTC. Its protein product is CSGRTLSYEQYF.

J is TRBJ1-1 and V is TRBV18; unclear D gene. The CDR3 contains 17 residues. V lost 3 bases and J 4 bases, leaving 21 bases between the germline ends. Germline CDR1 reads KGHSH; CDR2 reads LQKENI. The CDR3 sequence: CASSPRMGAGDITEAFF. Written as DNA, the CDR3 is TGTGCCAGCTCACCCCGGATGGGAGCAGGAGACATCACTGAAGCTTTCTTT.

Comments on this clonotype: At one of its ends the junction is not consistent with the germline gene, which may arise from a read error. J is TRBJ2-2 and V is TRBV6-6, with D uncertain. The CDR3 runs to 15 residues. Germline CDR1 is MNHNY and CDR2 is SVGAGI (reference sequence). The DNA of the CDR3 is TGTGCCAGCAGTTACTTCGGATCGAACATCGGGGAGCTGTTTTTT. Amino acids: CASSYFGSNIGELFF.

V and J are TRBV6-5 and TRBJ1-2, with TRBD1 identical over 10 bases. The CDR3 sequence is 15 residues long. Losses at the gene ends were 5 bases for V and 6 bases for J; bases not matched to a gene: 9. From germline, CDR1 is MNHEY and CDR2 SVGAGI. CDR3 region: CASSETGTGDDGYTF. The CDR3, as DNA: TGTGCCAGCAGTGAAACCGGGACAGGGGACGATGGCTACACCTTC.

This clonotype was counted at least ten times. The rearrangement links TRBV7-9 to TRBJ1-2; D may be TRBD1 (5 bases). The CDR3 totals 14 residues. Trimming cost V 8 bases and J 3 bases, with 16 bases left between them. Germline CDR1 is SEHNR and CDR2 is FQNEAQ (reference sequence). The DNA for the CDR3 is TGTGCCAGCCACAGACAACAGGACCACTATGGCTACACCTTC. Its translation: CASHRQQDHYGYTF.

This clonotype was seen a few times. V and J are TRBV6-2 or TRBV6-3 and TRBJ1-2; D is undetermined. V lost 0 bases and J 4 bases, leaving 9 bases between the germline ends. In germline, CDR1 is MNHEY, CDR2 SVGEGT. This CDR3 is built from 14 residues. The CDR3 coding sequence is TGTGCCAGCAGTTACTCGGCGAGTGGCTATGGCTACACCTTC. It specifies CASSYSASGYGYTF.

The V gene is TRBV25-1, the J gene TRBJ1-6, with TRBD1 as a possible D gene (5 bases). The length of the CDR3 is 18 residues. Germline V gives CDR1 MGHDK, CDR2 SYGVNS. The V end lost 0 bases, the J end lost 7 bases, and 19 bases lay between the germline ends. CDR3 DNA sequence: TGTGCCAGCAGTGAATATAAGGCTTGGGGGACCTTAAATTCACCCCTCCACTTT. This translates into CASSEYKAWGTLNSPLHF.

Here the CDR3 DNA reads TGTGCCAGCAGTCTATCACAGGTCAATGAAAAACTGTTTTTT. This codes for CASSLSQVNEKLFF. V is TRBV12-3 or TRBV12-4 and J is TRBJ1-4; D may be TRBD1 (5 bases). Trimming pared 5 bases from V and 5 bases from J, leaving 12 bases between. This CDR3 has 14 amino acids.

J is TRBJ2-5 and V is TRBV24-1; no clear D gene. The CDR3 covers 15 residues. CDR1 is KGHDR, CDR2 SFDVKD, per germline. V was shortened by 3 bases and J by 5 bases, with 15 bases between the two germline ends. The CDR3 DNA follows: TGTGCCACCAGTGATGATGCGGAGAATCGGGAGACCCAGTACTTC. Protein sequence: CATSDDAENRETQYF.

The rearrangement joins TRBV29-1 to TRBJ1-4; weak D call: TRBD1 (5 bases). Germline CDR1 and CDR2: SQVTM and ANQGSEA. V shed 8 bases and J shed 3 bases, with 16 bases lying between them. This CDR3 has 14 residues. The CDR3 nucleotides are TGCAGCTTGGCCCAAGGGGCAGCTAATGAAAAACTGTTTTTT. It encodes CSLAQGAANEKLFF.

The chain has TRBV10-3 and TRBJ2-7; no definite D call. CDR1 is ENHRY and CDR2 is SYGVKD in the germline V gene. This CDR3 has 10 residues. Trimming left V 6 bases short and J 3 bases short, with 3 bases between. CDR3 loop: CAISRYEQYF. The CDR3 coding sequence is TGTGCCATCAGCCGCTACGAGCAGTACTTC.

The chain is built from TRBV29-1 and TRBJ1-2, with TRBD1 matching 8 bases. The CDR3 has 12 amino acids. Looked up from germline, CDR1 is SQVTM and CDR2 is ANQGSEA. V lost 5 bases and J lost 8; bases outside the gene matches: 7. The CDR3 coding sequence is TGCAGCGTTTGGAGGACAGGGCGCGGCTACACCTTC. Translated: CSVWRTGRGYTF.

This chain uses TRBV10-3 with TRBJ2-5, with TRBD2 identical over 12 bases. The CDR3 is 18 amino acids. V dropped 0 bases and J dropped 1; count of bases not matched to a gene: 6. Germline V gene data show CDR1 as ENHRY and CDR2 as SYGVKD. CDR3 amino acids: CAISESRLAGGGQETQYF. The DNA for the CDR3 is TGTGCCATCAGTGAGTCGCGTCTAGCGGGAGGGGGCCAAGAGACCCAGTACTTC.

This clonotype was seen a handful of times. This chain connects TRBV2 to TRBJ2-3; D is undetermined. This CDR3 comprises 14 residues. Trimming took off 3 bases at V and 4 bases at J, with 11 bases between the two ends. Germline V gives CDR1 SNHLY, CDR2 FYNNEI. The CDR3 here is CASSEEHGADTQYF. The CDR3, as DNA: TGTGCCAGCAGTGAGGAACATGGAGCAGATACGCAGTATTTT.